The sample holds a few counts of the clone carrying this T cell receptor (beta chain). Primers used in a second PCR of about 7 to 12 cycles were a sample-barcoded 5' primer and a J-beta primer mix. The study obtained at least 2.5 million CDR3-containing paired-end reads from every sample. MiXCR, applied by TCRdb to the 5' RACE reads, yields one record per CDR3 protein. The sample consists of some 1.5 million distinct CDR3 sequences, under 55% of them appearing once. These data are taken from a study of blood T cells in healthy people across ages. Study details: Template switching picked up about one barcoded beta molecule for each two T cells.

Isolated PBMCs totaled at least 7 million in each sample. The sequence derives from a woman aged 18-30 years in good health. The sample was blood.

CDR3 protein: CASSQVLGTGSYEQYF. The CDR3 DNA sequence: TGCGCCAGCAGCCAAGTTCTTGGGACAGGGTCATACGAGCAGTACTTC. The chain combines TRBV4-3 with TRBJ2-7, with 9 bases identical to TRBD1. Germline values: CDR1 LGHNA, CDR2 YSLEER. J lost 4 bases, V lost 1 base, and 8 bases had no gene match. This CDR3 comprises 16 residues.